These 11 T cell receptor beta chains were sequenced from one sample in a study of T cells in Graves' hyperthyroidism and ophthalmopathy. RNA transcripts gave rise to amplified TCR beta CDR3 regions. The primer set for the first-round RT-PCR of the TCR CDR3 was HTBI. In TCRdb, the multiplex PCR reads were re-called with MiXCR into one record per CDR3 protein. The repertoire includes hundreds of thousands of distinct CDR3 sequences, about 15% of them detected once, and approximately 5.7% sits in the top ten. The specimen was blood. These receptors were collected from a woman aged 30 to 39 with Graves' hyperthyroidism that later progressed to Graves' ophthalmopathy.

There are many counts of this clonotype. The chain carries TRBV2 and TRBJ2-7; possible D gene TRBD1, 7 bases. CDR1 is SNHLY, CDR2 FYNNEI, per germline. The CDR3 is 14 amino acids. Between the trimmed V and J ends, which lost 2 bases and 0 bases, there was a span of 8 bases. The CDR3 DNA is TGTGCCAGCAGTGAACAGGGGGGCTCCTACGAGCAGTACTTC. The encoded protein is CASSEQGGSYEQYF. The entire variable domain, with the rest obtained from reference TRBV2 and TRBJ2-7, is as follows: EPEVTQTPSHQVTQMGQEVILRCVPISNHLYFYWYRQILGQKVEFLVSFYNNEISEKSEIFDDQFSVERPDGSNFTLKIRSTKLEDSAMYFCASSEQGGSYEQYFGPGTRLTVT.

The rearrangement uses TRBV15 and TRBJ1-2, with a tentative D call TRBD1 (6 bases). The CDR3 loop spans 19 amino acids. Looked up from germline, CDR1 is LNHNV and CDR2 is YYDKDF (reference sequence). The V end lost 4 bases, the J end lost 4 bases, and 28 bases lay between the germline ends. The CDR3 nucleotides are TGTGCCACCAGCAACTGCCTTGTACGGGGGGGGCCTCTTCTCTATGGCTACACCTTC. It translates to CATSNCLVRGGPLLYGYTF.

There are many counts of this clonotype. The V call is TRBV19, the J call TRBJ1-1, with D possibly TRBD1 on 5 matching bases. Per the germline V gene, CDR1 is LNHDA and CDR2 is SQIVND (reference sequence). The CDR3 has 15 residues. The germline V and J ends were trimmed by 5 bases and 1 base, with 14 bases remaining between them. The CDR3 DNA reads as TGTGCCAGTAGTGGAAGCGTGGGGCCGAACACTGAAGCTTTCTTT. Translating it yields CASSGSVGPNTEAFF.

This clonotype was detected many times. This rearrangement joins TRBV12-3 or TRBV12-4 to TRBJ1-1; D is undetermined. V gave up 1 base and J gave up 11 bases, with 11 bases separating them. The CDR3 is 12 amino acids. CDR3 in DNA: TGTGCCAGCAGTTTAGATCGGGCGGGCGCTTTCTTT. Its protein is CASSLDRAGAFF.

Points on this clonotype: It may be a read error: a sequence one base away is much more abundant. The chain carries TRBV30 and TRBJ1-5; D remains ambiguous. The CDR3 runs to 13 residues. Trimming removed 2 bases at V and 1 base at J, with 6 bases between. The germline V gene encodes CDR1 GTSNPN and CDR2 SVGIG (reference sequence). The CDR3 is CAWSLQSNQPQHF. In DNA, the CDR3 is TGTGCCTGGAGTCTCCAGAGCAATCAGCCCCAGCATTTT.

The chain combines TRBV5-6 with TRBJ2-7, with D maybe TRBD2 (5 bases). CDR3 length: 13 residues. V lost 8 bases and J lost 1, with 13 bases in between. CDR1 and CDR2 from the germline V gene are SGHDT and YYEEEE. In DNA form, the CDR3 reads TGTGCCAGTCGAACTACGGGGTCCTACGAGCAGTACTTC. Translating it yields CASRTTGSYEQYF.

This clonotype was seen a single time. The chain uses TRBV19 and TRBJ2-7, with a possible D match to TRBD2 (7 bases). CDR3 length: 14 residues. In germline, CDR1 is LNHDA, CDR2 SQIVND (reference sequence). V was shortened by 4 bases and J by 3 bases, with 13 bases between the two germline ends. The CDR3 nucleotides are TGTGCCAGTAGTAGAGGGGGGGGATTCTACGAGCAGTACTTC. This encodes CASSRGGGFYEQYF.

This clonotype was seen repeatedly, ten times or more. The V call is TRBV11-3, the J call TRBJ2-4; 8 bases agree with TRBD2. The CDR3 has 15 amino acids. V was pared by 6 bases and J by 0 bases, with 4 bases of the junction left unmatched. Germline CDR1 reads SGHNT; CDR2 reads YENEEA. The CDR3 nucleotides are TGTGCCAGCAGTATAGCGGGGACAGCCAAAAACATTCAGTACTTC. Protein sequence: CASSIAGTAKNIQYF.

In this sample, this clonotype turned up many times. V is TRBV29-1 and J is TRBJ2-7; D ambiguous. From germline, CDR1 is SQVTM and CDR2 ANQGSEA. The CDR3 runs to 11 residues. V was cut by 7 bases and J by 2 bases, with 9 bases left in between. The CDR3 reads CSAGLPYEQYF. CDR3 sequence (DNA): TGCAGCGCTGGGTTACCCTACGAGCAGTACTTC.

This clonotype was recorded at least ten times. V is TRBV6-5 and J is TRBJ2-7; perhaps TRBD1 as D (6 bases). Germline CDR1 MNHEY, CDR2 SVGAGI. The CDR3 has 13 residues. V gave up 0 bases and J gave up 8 bases, with 11 bases separating them. CDR3 nucleotides: TGTGCCAGCAGTTACTCGAACAGGGATAAGCAGTACTTC. This codes for CASSYSNRDKQYF.

This clonotype showed up many times. This chain connects TRBV18 to TRBJ1-1, with D possibly being TRBD1 (5 bases). This CDR3 comprises 13 residues. Germline CDR1 KGHSH, CDR2 LQKENI. V lost 5 bases and J 5 bases, leaving 12 bases between the germline ends. In nucleotides, the CDR3 is TGTGCCAGCTCAGGGACGGAGGGGACTGAAGCTTTCTTT. It specifies CASSGTEGTEAFF.